Given below is one T cell receptor (beta chain) in context. Its antigen is unknown. These data come from a study of fetal regulatory T cell absence and autoimmunity. In the study overall: IPEX patients had exocrine pancreas autoimmunity without clinical diabetes.

Study conclusions and caveats: The oligoclonal enrichment was interpreted as supporting antigen-driven pancreatic autoimmunity before birth in IPEX syndrome. Oligoclonal TCR enrichment in pancreas over cord blood reached over 85-fold for some clones.

Sequencing was at survey level. Here immunoSEQ multiplex PCR was the method, and the copy in TCRdb shows in-frame clones only, minus some. Here the sample spans about 46,000 clones, around 85% being singletons. Sequencing was done on a sample of cord blood. The receptor was isolated from a newborn boy with IPEX syndrome.

The CDR3 protein is CSASGRLFF. Written as DNA, the CDR3 is TGCAGTGCCAGCGGACGGCTGTTTTTT. V is TRBV20-1 and J is TRBJ2-2, with D maybe TRBD2 (5 bases). Trimming removed 6 bases from V and 13 bases from J, with 9 bases in between. The CDR3 loop spans 9 amino acids. Germline assignment: CDR1 DFQATT and CDR2 SNEGSKA (reference sequence).